Below are 26 T cell receptor beta chains sequenced from a single sample in a study of human T cells and chemical hapten exposure. The time point was: patch test 2, 6 weeks after DPC sensitization. Regarding treatment: therapeutic diphenylcyclopropenone sensitization with weekly scalp DPC. Using its own MiXCR run on the RACE reads, TCRdb lists one record per CDR3 protein. Here the sample spans more than 90,000 distinct CDR3 sequences, approximately 10% being singletons. The sample in question was whole blood, obtained in connection with sensitization to the hapten diphenylcyclopropenone (DPC). Source of these receptors: a woman between 40 and 55 years old with alopecia areata. Some clones in this sample may be carry-over from other donors' samples.

This clonotype occurred a few times. This chain connects TRBV7-9 to TRBJ2-5; 7 positions match TRBD2. Germline V CDR1 and CDR2: SEHNR, FQNEAQ (reference sequence). Germline trimming cut 5 bases from V and 2 bases from J; bases unmatched to any gene: 8. The CDR3 length is 15 residues. The CDR3 bases are TGTGCCAGCAGCCTCCGGACTAGTCCTCAAGAGACCCAGTACTTC. Amino acids: CASSLRTSPQETQYF. Full variable domain (remainder filled in from reference TRBV7-9 and TRBJ2-5): DTGVSQNPRHKITKRGQNVTFRCDPISEHNRLYWYRQTLGQGPEFLTYFQNEAQLEKSRLLSDRFSAERPKGSFSTLEIQRTEQGDSAMYLCASSLRTSPQETQYFGPGTRLLVL.

V is TRBV29-1 and J is TRBJ1-1, with 9 bases identical to TRBD1. Trimming at V came to 0 bases and at J to 4 bases, leaving 3 bases not matched to a gene. Germline values: CDR1 SQVTM, CDR2 ANQGSEA. The CDR3 length is 14 residues. CDR3 nucleotide sequence: TGCAGCGTTGAAGATTTGACAGGGGGCACTGAAGCTTTCTTT. The encoded protein is CSVEDLTGGTEAFF.

This sequence joins TRBV4-1 and TRBJ1-2, with D uncertain. Germline V gene data show CDR1 as MGHRA and CDR2 as YSYEKL. This CDR3 is 17 amino acids long. Trimming removed 0 bases from V and 4 bases from J, with 18 bases in between. The CDR3 loop reads CASSQEGLGRERYGYTF. The CDR3, as DNA: TGCGCCAGCAGCCAAGAAGGCTTAGGGAGGGAGCGCTATGGCTACACCTTC.

At least ten counts were recorded for this clonotype. This chain connects TRBV7-2 to TRBJ2-4, with TRBD2 identical over 8 bases. Germline lookup yields CDR1 SGHTA and CDR2 FQGNSA. The J segment lost 0 bases and the V segment lost 1 base, leaving 17 bases of the junction unmatched. CDR3 size: 21 residues. DNA for the CDR3: TGTGCCAGCAGCTTAGTTACGAGCGGGGGAACATTAGACCTAGCCAAAAACATTCAGTACTTC. Its translation: CASSLVTSGGTLDLAKNIQYF.

Only a few counts were recorded for this clonotype. The CDR3 reads CSGYSRTRSTDTQYF. The DNA for the CDR3 is TGCAGCGGGTACTCTAGGACCAGAAGCACAGATACGCAGTATTTT. The chain employs TRBV29-1 and TRBJ2-3; no clear D. Trimming left V 7 bases short and J 0 bases short, with 17 bases between. Germline CDR1 and CDR2: SQVTM and ANQGSEA. This CDR3 is built from 15 residues.

This chain links TRBV4-1 with TRBJ2-7; D gene ambiguous. Germline assignment: CDR1 MGHRA and CDR2 YSYEKL. The CDR3 runs to 17 residues. Trimming stripped 1 base from V and 1 base from J, with 17 bases between. The CDR3 is CASSQAVGHKGSYEQYF. CDR3 coding DNA: TGCGCCAGCAGCCAAGCAGTGGGCCACAAGGGTTCCTACGAGCAGTACTTC.

J is TRBJ1-4 and V is TRBV28; perhaps TRBD1 as D (5 bases). V lost 5 bases, J lost 11 bases, and 18 bases lay in between. Germline assignment: CDR1 MDHEN and CDR2 SYDVKM. CDR3 size: 14 residues. CDR3 sequence (DNA): TGTGCCAGCAGTCCGTGGGACGGCATGAATAAACTGTTTTTT. This codes for CASSPWDGMNKLFF.

This clonotype was seen ten or more times. This rearrangement joins TRBV7-2 to TRBJ2-1; TRBD2 agrees at 9 bases. The CDR3 length is 16 residues. Germline CDR1 reads SGHTA; CDR2 reads FQGNSA. V trimming: 3 bases; J trimming: 5 bases; junction bases outside the gene matches: 8. As DNA, the CDR3 is TGTGCCAGCAGCTTTCCTGGGACTAGCAAAAACAATGAGCAGTTCTTC. Amino acid sequence: CASSFPGTSKNNEQFF.

This clonotype was recorded at least ten times. V usage is TRBV6-2 or TRBV6-3 and J usage is TRBJ2-7, with D possibly called TRBD1 or TRBD2 (5 bases each). Germline V CDR1 and CDR2: MNHEY, SVGEGT. The CDR3 is 15 residues long. The ends were cut back, 7 bases at V and 5 bases at J, with 21 bases in the middle. The DNA of the CDR3 is TGTGCCAGCAACAAGGTCCGGGCCCGGGGCGACGAGCAGTACTTC. It translates to CASNKVRARGDEQYF.

This clonotype was seen at least ten times. The chain recombines TRBV12-3 or TRBV12-4 with TRBJ2-2; 9 positions agree with TRBD1. J gave up 6 bases and V 7 bases, and 6 bases lay outside the gene matches. This CDR3 has 14 residues. CDR3: CASTRDRVAGELFF. DNA of the CDR3: TGTGCCAGCACCCGGGACAGGGTGGCCGGGGAGCTGTTTTTT.

This clonotype was seen once. The chain is built from TRBV28 and TRBJ1-5; possibly TRBD1 for D (5 bases). The length of the CDR3 is 14 residues. CDR1 and CDR2 (germline): MDHEN, SYDVKM. Trimming removed 10 bases from V and 3 bases from J, with 16 bases in between. The CDR3 is CATQDGGYNQPQHF. The CDR3 bases are TGTGCCACCCAAGATGGGGGATACAATCAGCCCCAGCATTTT.

This clonotype was picked up many times. The chain is built from TRBV2 and TRBJ1-5; D is unclear. V lost 3 bases to trimming and J lost 3 bases, with 12 bases between them. This CDR3 is 15 amino acids long. Per the germline V gene, CDR1 is SNHLY and CDR2 is FYNNEI. The CDR3 loop reads CASSDSIAFNQPQHF. CDR3 nucleotide sequence: TGTGCCAGCAGTGACAGTATAGCGTTCAATCAGCCCCAGCATTTT.

This clonotype was recorded many times. The gene calls are TRBV20-1 and TRBJ1-2; no firm D call. V lost 6 bases and J 1 base, leaving 15 bases between the germline ends. The germline V gene encodes CDR1 DFQATT and CDR2 SNEGSKA (reference sequence). The length of the CDR3 is 14 residues. In DNA, the CDR3 is TGCAGTGCCCATGAGCCACCTAATAACTATGGCTACACCTTC. This codes for CSAHEPPNNYGYTF.

Written as DNA, the CDR3 is TGTGCCAGCAGTTGGACAGGGAGTAATGAGCAGTTCTTC. Its translation: CASSWTGSNEQFF. V and J are TRBV12-3 or TRBV12-4 and TRBJ2-1; the match to TRBD1 covers 8 bases. This CDR3 spans 13 amino acids. Trimming at V came to 4 bases and at J to 7 bases, leaving 3 bases not matched to a gene.

The chain joins TRBV10-3 to TRBJ2-1; D perhaps matches TRBD2 (6 bases). The CDR3 consists of 16 residues. Trimming cost V 6 bases and J 0 bases, with 15 bases left between them. The germline CDR1 and CDR2 sequences are ENHRY and SYGVKD. CDR3 nucleotides: TGTGCCATCAGCCGTTTAGCGGATAGCTCCTACAATGAGCAGTTCTTC. Encoded protein: CAISRLADSSYNEQFF.

This clonotype was detected ten times or more. The chain joins TRBV6-5 to TRBJ1-2, with 7 nucleotides matching TRBD1. Germline V gene lookup returns CDR1 MNHEY and CDR2 SVGAGI. This CDR3 spans 14 amino acids. Germline trimming cut 5 bases from V and 8 bases from J; bases unmatched to any gene: 11. The CDR3 region is CASSPTDREEGYTF. Here the CDR3 DNA reads TGTGCCAGCAGTCCCACAGACAGGGAGGAGGGCTACACCTTC.

This clonotype was counted a few times. The chain has TRBV11-2 and TRBJ2-1; 8 positions agree with TRBD2. Germline lookup yields CDR1 SGHAT and CDR2 FQNNGV. Trimming cost V 5 bases and J 2 bases; bases outside gene matches: 5. CDR3 length: 15 amino acids. The CDR3 is CASSPGGEPYNEQFF. In nucleotides, the CDR3 is TGTGCCAGCAGCCCCGGGGGGGAGCCCTACAATGAGCAGTTCTTC. Filled out from reference TRBV11-2 and TRBJ2-1, the complete variable domain reads EAGVAQSPRYKIIEKRQSVAFWCNPISGHATLYWYQQILGQGPKLLIQFQNNGVVDDSQLPKDRFSAERLKGVDSTLKIQPAKLEDSAVYLCASSPGGEPYNEQFFGPGTRLTVL.

This clonotype was counted many times. CDR3 sequence: CASTMGRGQQYF. The CDR3 DNA is TGTGCCAGCACTATGGGGCGTGGGCAGCAGTACTTC. The chain combines TRBV12-3 or TRBV12-4 with TRBJ2-7, with a weak D call TRBD1 (5 bases). The V end was cut by 7 bases, the J end by 8 bases, with 15 bases between. The CDR3 sequence is 12 residues long.

This clonotype was recorded at least ten times. The V call is TRBV7-3, the J call TRBJ1-1, with D uncertain. Germline V gene sequence: CDR1 SGHTA, CDR2 FQGTGA. CDR3 length: 13 amino acids. Trimming removed 4 bases from V and 0 bases from J, with 6 bases in between. The CDR3 reads CASSSNMNTEAFF. The CDR3 bases are TGTGCCAGCAGCTCGAACATGAACACTGAAGCTTTCTTT. Variable domain in full (rest from reference TRBV7-3 and TRBJ1-1): GAGVSQTPSNKVTEKGKYVELRCDPISGHTALYWYRQSLGQGPEFLIYFQGTGAADDSGLPNDRFFAVRPEGSVSTLKIQRTERGDSAVYLCASSSNMNTEAFFGQGTRLTVV.

This clonotype was seen ten or more times. This sequence joins TRBV6-1 and TRBJ1-2, with a tentative D call TRBD1 (5 bases). V dropped 2 bases and J dropped 4 bases, with 8 bases sitting between them. Germline V gene sequence: CDR1 MNHNS, CDR2 SASEGT. The CDR3 is made up of 13 amino acids. The CDR3 nucleotides are TGTGCCAGCAGTGAATCGGGGACCTATGGCTACACCTTC. Its protein is CASSESGTYGYTF.

The chain joins TRBV20-1 to TRBJ2-1; 7 bases line up with TRBD2. The CDR3 has 14 residues. With 6 bases clipped from V and 5 bases from J, the junction kept 10 bases outside the gene matches. Germline CDR1 and CDR2: DFQATT and SNEGSKA (reference sequence). CDR3 nucleotides: TGCAGTGCAGATGCGGGAGTTCGTCACAATGAGCAGTTCTTC. Amino acid sequence: CSADAGVRHNEQFF.

This clonotype was observed at least ten times. DNA for the CDR3: TGTGCCAGCAGTTACAGTCGGGACGCCCAAGAAGCTTTCTTT. This codes for CASSYSRDAQEAFF. The rearrangement links TRBV6-2 or TRBV6-3 to TRBJ1-1; tentative D call: TRBD1 (5 bases). V was trimmed by 2 bases and J by 8 bases, leaving 15 bases between them. The germline V gene encodes CDR1 MNHEY and CDR2 SVGEGT. This CDR3 comprises 14 residues.

This clonotype was picked up a small number of times. The CDR3 sequence: CASSETTGQGVHSPLHF. CDR3 nucleotide sequence: TGTGCCAGCTCAGAGACAACCGGACAGGGGGTTCATTCACCCCTCCACTTT. The chain has TRBV18 and TRBJ1-6; TRBD1 aligns across 10 bases. Trimming cost V 5 bases and J 8 bases; bases outside gene matches: 12. The CDR3 has 17 residues. Germline-derived CDR1 and CDR2 are KGHSH and LQKENI.

The sample holds many counts of this clonotype. V is TRBV7-6 and J is TRBJ2-7, with D possibly being TRBD2 (7 bases). V gave up 1 base and J gave up 6 bases, with 19 bases separating them. Germline values: CDR1 SGHVS, CDR2 FNYEAQ. The CDR3 has 16 residues. The CDR3 here is CASSLVGGRRTGEQYF. CDR3 DNA sequence: TGTGCCAGCAGCTTAGTCGGGGGGCGACGTACAGGCGAGCAGTACTTC.

This clonotype was detected ten times or more. CDR3 DNA sequence: TGCAGCGTTGAAAATCCGGGCGGCTACATTCAGTACTTC. Amino acids: CSVENPGGYIQYF. The chain couples TRBV29-1 to TRBJ2-4; D remains unclear. The CDR3 is 13 residues long. The V end was cut by 2 bases, the J end by 8 bases, with 13 bases between. In germline, CDR1 is SQVTM, CDR2 ANQGSEA.

V and J are TRBV24-1 and TRBJ2-1; weak D call: TRBD1 (6 bases). V was trimmed by 3 bases and J by 8 bases, leaving 13 bases between them. The CDR3 length is 14 residues. Germline values: CDR1 KGHDR, CDR2 SFDVKD. CDR3 protein: CATSDQGRNDEQFF. CDR3 DNA: TGTGCCACCAGTGATCAGGGGCGCAACGATGAGCAGTTCTTC.